One and the same sample provided the 24 T cell receptor beta chains below, sequenced in a study of CD8 T cells in ankylosing spondylitis. One entry per CDR3 protein results from TCRdb running MiXCR on the 5' RACE reads. The sample contains roughly 240,000 distinct CDR3 sequences, roughly 8.2% of which appear only once. Material for sequencing was blood, either unsorted or a sorted T cell fraction (not recorded which). The receptors originated from a female donor with ankylosing spondylitis or in good health (not recorded which).

The sample holds a few counts of this clonotype. The chain uses TRBV7-2 and TRBJ2-2; D is possibly TRBD2 (6 bases). This CDR3 comprises 14 residues. The V gene lost 2 bases and the J gene lost 7 bases, with 11 bases spanning the gap. CDR1 and CDR2 (germline): SGHTA, FQGNSA. CDR3 in amino acids: CASSLTGAGGELFF. CDR3 DNA sequence: TGTGCCAGCAGCTTAACGGGAGCTGGCGGGGAGCTGTTTTTT.

This clonotype has a handful of counts. The chain joins TRBV27 to TRBJ2-1; TRBD2 matches at 8 bases. Losses at the gene ends were 8 bases for V and 7 bases for J; bases not matched to a gene: 16. This CDR3 is built from 16 residues. Germline lookup yields CDR1 MNHEY and CDR2 SMNVEV (reference sequence). The CDR3 sequence is CASSFNGRGVGNEQFF. The CDR3 DNA reads TGTGCCAGCTCCTTTAACGGGAGGGGGGTGGGGAATGAGCAGTTCTTC.

This clonotype was counted ten times or more. The V call is TRBV5-8, the J call TRBJ2-1; D perhaps matches TRBD1 (5 bases). Germline CDR1 SGHTS, CDR2 YDEGEE. Trimming left V 4 bases short and J 5 bases short, with 16 bases between. The CDR3 totals 15 residues. The CDR3 region is CASSPAQVKDNEQFF. CDR3 DNA sequence: TGTGCCAGCAGCCCGGCACAGGTCAAAGACAATGAGCAGTTCTTC.

This clonotype was seen ten or more times. Germline is not matched at one junction end, which may reflect a read error. This chain connects TRBV7-8 to TRBJ1-1, with a weak D call TRBD1 (6 bases). From germline, CDR1 is SGHVS and CDR2 FQNEAQ. This CDR3 has 13 residues. CDR3 region: CASSLGGSTEAFF. The CDR3 DNA follows: TGCGCCAGCAGCTTAGGGGGTTCCACTGAAGCTTTCTTT. The full variable domain, with the rest looked up from reference TRBV7-8 and TRBJ1-1, is GAGVSQSPRYKVAKRGQDVALRCDPISGHVSLFWYQQALGQGPEFLTYFQNEAQLDKSGLPSDRFFAERPEGSVSTLKIQRTQQEDSAVYLCASSLGGSTEAFFGQGTRLTVV.

Ten or more counts support this clonotype. The V call is TRBV20-1, the J call TRBJ1-2; D is uncertain. This CDR3 spans 10 amino acids. Deletions cut 6 bases from V and 8 bases from J, with 10 bases between. CDR1 is DFQATT, CDR2 SNEGSKA, per germline (reference sequence). The CDR3: CSAQKTGYTF. The CDR3, as DNA: TGCAGTGCGCAGAAAACGGGCTACACCTTC.

This clonotype occurred a few times. The conserved closing phenylalanine or tryptophan is absent in this CDR3, likely reflecting a read error. This chain links TRBV7-9 with TRBJ2-7; D not certain. The ends were cut back, 4 bases at V and 3 bases at J, with 4 bases in the middle. Germline V gene lookup returns CDR1 SEHNR and CDR2 FQNEAQ (reference sequence). This CDR3 contains 11 residues. This CDR3 is CASSSLYEQYL. CDR3 nucleotide sequence: TGTGCCAGCAGCTCCCTCTACGAGCAGTACCTC.

The chain is built from TRBV6-2 or TRBV6-3 and TRBJ2-1, with D perhaps matching TRBD1 or TRBD2 (5 bases each). Germline values: CDR1 MNHEY, CDR2 SVGEGT. The CDR3 has 16 amino acids. V was cut by 2 bases and J by 5 bases, with 16 bases left in between. CDR3 sequence reads: CASSYTTRTGHNEQFF. As DNA, the CDR3 is TGTGCCAGCAGTTACACAACTCGGACGGGGCACAATGAGCAGTTCTTC.

The chain has TRBV12-3 or TRBV12-4 and TRBJ2-1, with D perhaps TRBD2 (7 bases). V was trimmed by 6 bases and J by 10 bases, leaving 22 bases between them. The CDR3 is 15 residues long. In DNA, the CDR3 is TGTGCCAGCAGACGTTCGGGGGGCCGGCCCGGGGAGCAGTTCTTC. Translation gives CASRRSGGRPGEQFF.

The CDR3 bases are TGTGCCAGCAGTTACAGCCCTAGCGGGAGAACAGATACGCAGTATTTT. The encoded protein is CASSYSPSGRTDTQYF. The genes are TRBV6-5 and TRBJ2-3; 10 bases match TRBD2. This CDR3 is built from 16 residues. Germline CDR1 is MNHEY and CDR2 is SVGAGI. V shed 2 bases, J shed 3 bases, and the junction held 5 bases outside the gene matches.

At least ten counts were recorded for this clonotype. The rearrangement links TRBV19 to TRBJ1-2; D is undetermined. Trimming removed 6 bases from V and 3 bases from J, with 11 bases in between. Germline CDR1 and CDR2: LNHDA and SQIVND (reference sequence). The CDR3 has 13 amino acids. The CDR3 is CASRYRRDYGYTF. In DNA, the CDR3 is TGTGCCAGTAGGTACCGCCGGGACTATGGCTACACCTTC.

This clonotype has ten or more counts. The genes are TRBV9 and TRBJ2-7, with D possibly being TRBD1 (5 bases). Deletions cut 4 bases from V and 1 base from J, with 12 bases between. Germline V gives CDR1 SGDLS, CDR2 YYNGEE. This CDR3 has 14 amino acids. The CDR3 is CASSPGSVSYEQYF. CDR3 nucleotides: TGTGCCAGCAGCCCAGGGTCGGTTTCCTACGAGCAGTACTTC.

This clonotype has more than one count but fewer than ten. The V gene is TRBV7-9, the J gene TRBJ1-3, with TRBD1 as a possible D gene (5 bases). The CDR3 consists of 13 residues. The V gene lost 3 bases and the J gene lost 9 bases, with 12 bases spanning the gap. Germline V gene lookup returns CDR1 SEHNR and CDR2 FQNEAQ (reference sequence). As DNA, the CDR3 is TGTGCCAGCAGCTTCCAGGGCGGCGGCACCATATATTTT. Amino acids: CASSFQGGGTIYF.

This clonotype was counted only a few times. V gene TRBV29-1 combines with J gene TRBJ2-3, with 9 bases fitting TRBD1. This CDR3 comprises 13 residues. The V and J ends lost 4 bases and 3 bases, in that order; junction bases with no gene match: 2. Germline values: CDR1 SQVTM, CDR2 ANQGSEA. In DNA form, the CDR3 reads TGCAGCGTTGGGGACAGGGTGACAGATACGCAGTATTTT. This translates into CSVGDRVTDTQYF.

The sample holds many counts of this clonotype. The chain combines TRBV27 with TRBJ2-7, with D uncertain. This CDR3 contains 13 residues. Between the trimmed V and J ends, which lost 3 bases and 2 bases, there was a span of 8 bases. The germline V gene has CDR1 MNHEY and CDR2 SMNVEV (reference sequence). This CDR3 is CASSFNRAYEQYF. DNA for the CDR3: TGTGCCAGCAGTTTTAACCGGGCCTACGAGCAGTACTTC.

In its sample, this clonotype was seen many times. The CDR3 sequence is CASSLGGFGQPQHF. CDR3 nucleotides: TGCGCCAGCAGCCTCGGAGGATTTGGACAGCCCCAGCATTTT. This chain links TRBV5-1 with TRBJ1-5; D unclear. Germline V lookup: CDR1 SGHRS, CDR2 YFSETQ. The V end was cut by 4 bases, the J end by 7 bases, with 15 bases between. This CDR3 is 14 amino acids long.

A word on this clonotype: The final CDR3 position lacks the conserved phenylalanine or tryptophan, pointing to a likely read error. The chain carries TRBV7-2 and TRBJ1-1; D gene ambiguous. V shed 3 bases and J shed 4 bases, with 12 bases lying between them. The CDR3 covers 14 residues. In germline, CDR1 is SGHTA, CDR2 FQGNSA. CDR3 bases: TGTGCCAGCAGCTTGTTACAGCGGAGCACTGAAGCTTTCTCT. This translates into CASSLLQRSTEAFS.

This clonotype was seen once. The chain has TRBV27 and TRBJ1-2; possible D gene TRBD1, 5 bases. The CDR3 extends over 13 amino acids. Trimming pared 6 bases from V and 6 bases from J, leaving 14 bases between. Per the germline V gene, CDR1 is MNHEY and CDR2 is SMNVEV (reference sequence). The CDR3 sequence: CASSREGSHGYTF. CDR3 bases: TGTGCCAGCAGCAGGGAGGGTAGCCATGGCTACACCTTC.

This clonotype was found many times. V and J are TRBV27 and TRBJ1-1; D call uncertain. The length of the CDR3 is 13 residues. Trimming stripped 4 bases from V and 1 base from J, with 7 bases between. CDR1 and CDR2 from the germline V gene are MNHEY and SMNVEV (reference sequence). The CDR3 region has the DNA TGTGCCAGCAGTTCGTATCCGAACACTGAAGCTTTCTTT. This gives the protein CASSSYPNTEAFF.

The sample holds many counts of this clonotype. The CDR3 DNA follows: TGCGCCAGCAGCTTCGGCCTGCGGGGTGAAAAACTGTTTTTT. As protein: CASSFGLRGEKLFF. The chain uses TRBV5-1 and TRBJ1-4; D remains ambiguous. Germline CDR1 is SGHRS and CDR2 is YFSETQ. This CDR3 contains 14 residues. Trimming took 2 bases from V and 7 from J, leaving 12 bases between them.

This clonotype was counted ten times or more. This chain uses TRBV4-3 with TRBJ1-5; a weak D match, TRBD1 (6 bases). The CDR3 extends over 15 amino acids. Between the trimmed V and J ends, which lost 0 bases and 3 bases, there was a span of 9 bases. Germline values: CDR1 LGHNA, CDR2 YSLEER. Here the CDR3 reads CASSQDRTANQPQHF. Written as DNA, the CDR3 is TGCGCCAGCAGCCAAGATCGGACAGCCAATCAGCCCCAGCATTTT.

This clonotype appeared a few times. CDR3 amino acids: CASSTRTRTHSGNTIYF. The CDR3 DNA follows: TGTGCCAGCAGCACCCGGACACGGACCCACTCTGGAAACACCATATATTTT. V and J are TRBV28 and TRBJ1-3; the D gene is possibly TRBD1 (5 bases). Trimming removed 6 bases from V and 0 bases from J, with 18 bases in between. Germline loops: CDR1 MDHEN, CDR2 SYDVKM. This CDR3 region has 17 residues. The full variable domain, completed using reference TRBV28 and TRBJ1-3, is DVKVTQSSRYLVKRTGEKVFLECVQDMDHENMFWYRQDPGLGLRLIYFSYDVKMKEKGDIPEGYSVSREKKERFSLILESASTNQTSMYLCASSTRTRTHSGNTIYFGEGSWLTVV.

This clonotype was seen many times. The CDR3 sequence: CASPREDLISTDTQYF. The CDR3 DNA is TGTGCCAGTCCTCGGGAGGACCTAATTAGCACAGATACGCAGTATTTT. The chain links TRBV19 to TRBJ2-3; 7 bases are shared with TRBD2. The CDR3 is made up of 16 amino acids. Trimming took 8 bases from V and 0 from J; bases not matched to a gene: 11. Germline CDR1 is LNHDA and CDR2 is SQIVND (reference sequence).

At least ten counts were recorded for this clonotype. The V call is TRBV5-1, the J call TRBJ1-2, with a tentative D call TRBD1 (6 bases). Trimming cost V 4 bases and J 5 bases, with 12 bases left between them. Germline V CDR1 and CDR2: SGHRS, YFSETQ. CDR3 length equals 13 residues. The CDR3 bases are TGCGCCAGCAGCGCTTACAGGGCATATGGCTACACCTTC. It translates to CASSAYRAYGYTF. Looking up the rest from reference TRBV5-1 and TRBJ1-2 gives the full variable domain: KAGVTQTPRYLIKTRGQQVTLSCSPISGHRSVSWYQQTPGQGLQFLFEYFSETQRNKGNFPGRFSGRQFSNSRSEMNVSTLELGDSALYLCASSAYRAYGYTFGSGTRLTVV.

This clonotype was counted only a few times. Here the CDR3 reads CASTVGADASDEQFF. CDR3 DNA sequence: TGCGCCAGCACCGTGGGAGCAGATGCAAGCGATGAGCAGTTCTTC. The V gene is TRBV4-3, the J gene TRBJ2-1; weak D call: TRBD2 (5 bases). The germline V gene encodes CDR1 LGHNA and CDR2 YSLEER. V was pared by 7 bases and J by 8 bases, with 21 bases between. The CDR3 has 15 amino acids.